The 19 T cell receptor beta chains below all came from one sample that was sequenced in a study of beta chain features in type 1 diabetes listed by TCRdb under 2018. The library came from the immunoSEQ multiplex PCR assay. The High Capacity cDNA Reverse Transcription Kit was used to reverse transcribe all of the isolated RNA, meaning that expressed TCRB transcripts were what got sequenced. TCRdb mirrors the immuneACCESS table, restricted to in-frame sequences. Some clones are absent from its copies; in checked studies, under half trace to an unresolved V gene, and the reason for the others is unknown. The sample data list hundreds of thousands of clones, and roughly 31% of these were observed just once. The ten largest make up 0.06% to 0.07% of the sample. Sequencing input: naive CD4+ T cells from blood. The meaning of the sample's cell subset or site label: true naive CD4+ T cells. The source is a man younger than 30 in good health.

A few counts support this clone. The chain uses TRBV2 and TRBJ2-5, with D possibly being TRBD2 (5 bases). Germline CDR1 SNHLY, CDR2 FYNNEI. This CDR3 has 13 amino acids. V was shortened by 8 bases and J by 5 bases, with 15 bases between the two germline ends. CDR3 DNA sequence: TGTGCCAGCCTTCGGGGTCTCTTGGAGACCCAGTACTTC. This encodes CASLRGLLETQYF.

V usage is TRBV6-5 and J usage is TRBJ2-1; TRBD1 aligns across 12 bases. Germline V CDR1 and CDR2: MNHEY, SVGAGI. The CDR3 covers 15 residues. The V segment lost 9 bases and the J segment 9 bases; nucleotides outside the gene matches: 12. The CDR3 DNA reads TGTGCCAGACTTACCCCGGGACAGGGGGCAGGTGAGCAGTTCTTC. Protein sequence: CARLTPGQGAGEQFF.

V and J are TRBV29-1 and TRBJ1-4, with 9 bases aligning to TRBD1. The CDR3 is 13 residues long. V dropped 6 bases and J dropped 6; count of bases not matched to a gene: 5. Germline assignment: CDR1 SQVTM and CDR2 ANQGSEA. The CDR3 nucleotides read TGCAGCGTGTTCACAGGGGGCTATGAAAAACTGTTTTTT. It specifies CSVFTGGYEKLFF.

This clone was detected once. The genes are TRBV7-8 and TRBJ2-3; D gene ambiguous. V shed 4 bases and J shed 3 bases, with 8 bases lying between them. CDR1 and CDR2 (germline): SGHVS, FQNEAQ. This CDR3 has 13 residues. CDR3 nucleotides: TGTGCCAGCAGCTCTTATGTTACAGATACGCAGTATTTT. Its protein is CASSSYVTDTQYF.

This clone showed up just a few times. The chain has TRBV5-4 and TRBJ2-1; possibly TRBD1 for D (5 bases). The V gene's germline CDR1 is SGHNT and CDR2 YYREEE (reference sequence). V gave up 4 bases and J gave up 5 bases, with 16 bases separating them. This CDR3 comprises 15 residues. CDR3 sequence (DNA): TGTGCCAGCAGCAATCCCAGGACAATTAACAATGAGCAGTTCTTC. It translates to CASSNPRTINNEQFF.

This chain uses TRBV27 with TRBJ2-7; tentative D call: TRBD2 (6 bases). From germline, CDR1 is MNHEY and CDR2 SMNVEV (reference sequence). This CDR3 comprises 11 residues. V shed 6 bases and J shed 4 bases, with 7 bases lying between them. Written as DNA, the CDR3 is TGTGCCAGCAGCAGCGGGTACGAGCAGTACTTC. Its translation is CASSSGYEQYF.

The CDR3 DNA reads TGTGCCAGCAGCTTAGATCCCTCTTTCTCCTACGAGCAGTACTTC. This sequence encodes CASSLDPSFSYEQYF. The rearrangement links TRBV7-2 to TRBJ2-7; the D is unclear. V was cut by 1 base and J by 0 bases, with 10 bases left in between. CDR1 and CDR2 from the germline V gene are SGHTA and FQGNSA. The CDR3 loop spans 15 amino acids.

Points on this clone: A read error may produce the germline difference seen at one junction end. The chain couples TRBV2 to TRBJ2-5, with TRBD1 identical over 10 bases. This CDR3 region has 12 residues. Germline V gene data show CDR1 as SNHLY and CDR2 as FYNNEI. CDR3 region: CAGRDRGETQYF. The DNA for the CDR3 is TGTGCCGGCAGGGACAGGGGAGAGACCCAGTACTTC.

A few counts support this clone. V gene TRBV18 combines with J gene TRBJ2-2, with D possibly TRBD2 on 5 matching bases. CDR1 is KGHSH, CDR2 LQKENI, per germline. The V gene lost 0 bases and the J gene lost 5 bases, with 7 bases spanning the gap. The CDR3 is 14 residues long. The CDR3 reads CASSPPEVTGELFF. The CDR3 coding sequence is TGTGCCAGCTCACCACCGGAGGTGACCGGGGAGCTGTTTTTT.

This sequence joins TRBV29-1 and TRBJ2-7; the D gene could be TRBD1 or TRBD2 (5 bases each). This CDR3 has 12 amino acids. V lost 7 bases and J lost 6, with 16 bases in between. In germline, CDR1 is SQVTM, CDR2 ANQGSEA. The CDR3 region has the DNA TGCAGCGCCCGGGACGACTGGGGCGAGCAGTACTTC. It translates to CSARDDWGEQYF.

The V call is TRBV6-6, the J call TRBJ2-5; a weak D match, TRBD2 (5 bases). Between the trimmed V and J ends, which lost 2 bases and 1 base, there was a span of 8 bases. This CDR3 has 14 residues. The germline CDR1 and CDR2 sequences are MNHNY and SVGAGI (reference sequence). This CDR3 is CASSYEGLQETQYF. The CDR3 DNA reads TGTGCCAGCAGTTACGAAGGACTCCAAGAGACCCAGTACTTC.

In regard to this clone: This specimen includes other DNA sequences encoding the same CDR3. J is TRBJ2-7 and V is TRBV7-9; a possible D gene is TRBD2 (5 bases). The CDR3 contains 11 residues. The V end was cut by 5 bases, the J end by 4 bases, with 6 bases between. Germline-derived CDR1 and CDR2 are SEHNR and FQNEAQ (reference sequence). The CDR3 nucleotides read TGTGCCAGCAGCCCGGGGTACGAGCAGTACTTC. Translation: CASSPGYEQYF.

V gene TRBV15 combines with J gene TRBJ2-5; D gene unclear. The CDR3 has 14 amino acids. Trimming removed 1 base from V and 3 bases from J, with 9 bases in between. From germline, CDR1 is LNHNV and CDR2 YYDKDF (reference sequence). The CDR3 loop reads CATSRVGREETQYF. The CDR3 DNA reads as TGTGCCACCAGCAGAGTTGGTAGGGAAGAGACCCAGTACTTC.

CDR3 in amino acids: CASSLRGGELFF. In DNA, the CDR3 is TGTGCCAGCAGCTTGCGAGGCGGGGAGCTGTTTTTT. The V and J genes are TRBV7-2 and TRBJ2-2; D gene unclear. V shed 3 bases and J shed 7 bases, with 6 bases lying between them. The CDR3 contains 12 residues. Germline V gene lookup returns CDR1 SGHTA and CDR2 FQGNSA.

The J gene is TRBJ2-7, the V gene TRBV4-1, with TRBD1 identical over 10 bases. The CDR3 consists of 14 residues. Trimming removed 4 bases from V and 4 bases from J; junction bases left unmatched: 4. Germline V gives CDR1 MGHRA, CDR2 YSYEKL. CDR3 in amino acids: CASSLRQGAYEQYF. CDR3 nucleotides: TGCGCCAGCAGCCTACGACAGGGGGCTTACGAGCAGTACTTC.

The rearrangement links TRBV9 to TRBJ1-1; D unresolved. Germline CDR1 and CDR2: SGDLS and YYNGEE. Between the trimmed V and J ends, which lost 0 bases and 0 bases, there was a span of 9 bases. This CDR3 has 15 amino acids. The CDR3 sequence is CASSVAPSMNTEAFF. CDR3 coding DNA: TGTGCCAGCAGCGTAGCCCCCAGCATGAACACTGAAGCTTTCTTT.

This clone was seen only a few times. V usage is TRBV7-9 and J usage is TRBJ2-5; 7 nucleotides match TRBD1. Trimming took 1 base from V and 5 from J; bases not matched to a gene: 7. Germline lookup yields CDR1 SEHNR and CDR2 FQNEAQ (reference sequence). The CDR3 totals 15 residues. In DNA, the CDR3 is TGTGCCAGCAGCTTAGAGCCGACAGGGTTGGAGACCCAGTACTTC. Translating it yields CASSLEPTGLETQYF.

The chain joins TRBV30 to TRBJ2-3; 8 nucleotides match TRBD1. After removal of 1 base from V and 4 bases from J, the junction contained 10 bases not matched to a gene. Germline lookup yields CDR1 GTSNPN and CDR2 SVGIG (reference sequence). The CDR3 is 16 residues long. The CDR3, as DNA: TGTGCCTGGAGTGGTGGACAGGGAAAGGTACCAGATACGCAGTATTTT. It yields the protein CAWSGGQGKVPDTQYF.

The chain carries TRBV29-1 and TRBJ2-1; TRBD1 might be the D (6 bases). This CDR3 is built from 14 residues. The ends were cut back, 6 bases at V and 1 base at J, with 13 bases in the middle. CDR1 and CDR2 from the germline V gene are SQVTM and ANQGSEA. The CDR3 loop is CSVDRDTSYNEQFF. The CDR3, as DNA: TGCAGCGTAGACCGGGACACTTCCTACAATGAGCAGTTCTTC.